A single sample is the source of the 23 T cell receptor beta chains below, sequenced in a study of T cells in Graves' hyperthyroidism and ophthalmopathy (dated by TCRdb to the late 2010s). Library creation used multiplex PCR. The sequencing machine was an Illumina HiSeq 2000. The TCR beta CDR3 regions were amplified from the RNA transcripts. The TCR CDR3 was subjected to a first round of RT-PCR using the HTBI primer set and the Qiagen OneStep RT-PCR kit. TCRdb reanalyzed the raw reads on its own, using fastp at Q25 for trimming and MiXCR for clone calling, and kept in-frame beta chains. Rows are unified per CDR3 protein, each entry keeping the most common DNA and genes. Present in this sample are about 640,000 distinct CDR3 sequences, more than 14% of which were seen just once. The ten largest account for around 13% of the sample. Sequences were obtained from blood. These receptors were taken from a woman aged 45-65 years with Graves' ophthalmopathy.

The table lists this clonotype with many counts. V and J are TRBV20-1 and TRBJ2-1; D gene unclear. CDR1 is DFQATT, CDR2 SNEGSKA, per germline (reference sequence). Trimming pared 0 bases from V and 0 bases from J, leaving 12 bases between. The CDR3 is 16 amino acids. The CDR3 protein is CSARDDRSSSYNEQFF. The DNA for the CDR3 is TGCAGTGCTAGAGACGATCGGAGCAGCTCCTACAATGAGCAGTTCTTC.

This clonotype has ten or more counts. This chain uses TRBV20-1 with TRBJ2-7, with D perhaps TRBD1 or TRBD2 (5 bases each). The CDR3 is 16 residues long. Trimming left V 0 bases short and J 2 bases short, with 17 bases between. CDR1 and CDR2 from the germline V gene are DFQATT and SNEGSKA (reference sequence). The CDR3 loop reads CSARDEGRGSPYEQYF. The CDR3 bases are TGCAGTGCTAGAGATGAGGGGCGTGGTAGCCCCTACGAGCAGTACTTC.

The table lists this clonotype with many counts. The rearrangement uses TRBV6-2 or TRBV6-3 and TRBJ1-1; maybe TRBD1 (6 bases). CDR1 is MNHEY, CDR2 SVGEGT, per germline. V lost 4 bases, J lost 5 bases, and 11 bases lay in between. The CDR3 length is 13 residues. The CDR3 loop is CASSSQGWTEAFF. In nucleotides, the CDR3 is TGTGCCAGCAGTTCACAGGGTTGGACTGAAGCTTTCTTT.

At least ten counts were recorded for this clonotype. The V and J genes are TRBV7-3 and TRBJ2-1, with 10 positions matching TRBD2. The V and J ends lost 4 bases and 5 bases, in that order; junction bases with no gene match: 5. CDR3 length: 15 amino acids. Germline-derived CDR1 and CDR2 are SGHTA and FQGTGA. CDR3 nucleotides: TGTGCCAGCAGCTCCAGCGGGAGGGTACACAATGAGCAGTTCTTC. Translation gives CASSSSGRVHNEQFF.

This clonotype was counted many times. The gene calls are TRBV12-3 or TRBV12-4 and TRBJ1-5, with D perhaps TRBD1 (6 bases). V shed 1 base and J shed 13 bases, with 14 bases lying between them. The CDR3 totals 13 residues. The CDR3 reads CASSLDGVDSQHF. CDR3 nucleotide sequence: TGTGCCAGCAGTTTAGATGGGGTGGACAGTCAGCATTTT.

This clonotype was seen at least ten times. This sequence joins TRBV29-1 and TRBJ2-2; tentatively, D is TRBD1 (5 bases). The V and J ends lost 6 bases and 1 base respectively, with 12 bases between them. CDR3 length: 14 residues. Germline CDR1 and CDR2: SQVTM and ANQGSEA. This CDR3 reads CSVNSDRNTGELFF. CDR3 DNA sequence: TGCAGCGTAAATTCAGACAGGAACACCGGGGAGCTGTTTTTT.

V usage is TRBV29-1 and J usage is TRBJ2-5, with TRBD2 as a possible D gene (5 bases). The germline CDR1 and CDR2 sequences are SQVTM and ANQGSEA. V was cut by 1 base and J by 5 bases, with 11 bases left in between. This CDR3 is built from 13 residues. This CDR3 reads CSVEVNRGETQYF. The CDR3 DNA sequence: TGCAGCGTTGAAGTCAATAGAGGGGAGACCCAGTACTTC. The full variable domain, rest sourced from reference TRBV29-1 and TRBJ2-5, is SAVISQKPSRDICQRGTSLTIQCQVDSQVTMMFWYRQQPGQSLTLIATANQGSEATYESGFVIDKFPISRPNLTFSTLTVSNMSPEDSSIYLCSVEVNRGETQYFGPGTRLLVL.

This chain connects TRBV7-9 to TRBJ1-1; unclear D gene. Trimming shortened V by 0 bases and J by 5 bases, and 10 bases separated the two germline ends. Per germline, CDR1 SEHNR and CDR2 FQNEAQ (reference sequence). The CDR3 totals 14 residues. CDR3: CASSLAPIETEAFF. Written as DNA, the CDR3 is TGTGCCAGCAGCTTAGCGCCTATAGAAACTGAAGCTTTCTTT.

This clonotype was seen ten or more times. This chain connects TRBV29-1 to TRBJ2-7; a weak D match, TRBD2 (6 bases). V lost 4 bases, J lost 2 bases, and 15 bases lay in between. The CDR3 is 14 amino acids. The V gene's germline CDR1 is SQVTM and CDR2 ANQGSEA. The CDR3 DNA follows: TGCAGCGTTGGGGACGGGGGTACAACCTACGAGCAGTACTTC. Protein sequence: CSVGDGGTTYEQYF.

The rearrangement links TRBV27 to TRBJ2-1, with 13 positions matching TRBD2. V shed 5 bases and J 9 bases; nucleotides not matched to a gene: 7. Germline loops: CDR1 MNHEY, CDR2 SMNVEV (reference sequence). The length of the CDR3 is 15 residues. The CDR3 reads CASSKGLAGVSEQFF. CDR3 DNA sequence: TGTGCCAGCAGTAAAGGACTAGCGGGAGTCAGTGAGCAGTTCTTC.

Comment on this clonotype: It may be a read error: a sequence one base away is much more abundant. This chain connects TRBV6-5 to TRBJ2-2, with D possibly matching TRBD2 (6 bases). Germline-derived CDR1 and CDR2 are MNHEY and SVGAGI. This CDR3 is built from 17 residues. The chain's CDR3 is CASSYSRRTTNTGGLFF. CDR3 nucleotides: TGTGCCAGCAGTTACTCCAGGAGGACTACGAACACCGGGGGGCTGTTTTTT.

The table lists this clonotype with many counts. The rearrangement links TRBV18 to TRBJ1-2, with 8 bases identical to TRBD1. The CDR3 spans 14 residues. The J segment lost 3 bases and the V segment lost 4 bases, leaving 4 bases of the junction unmatched. CDR1 and CDR2 (germline): KGHSH, LQKENI. The CDR3 is CASSRDRGYYGYTF. The CDR3 bases are TGTGCCAGCTCACGCGACAGGGGCTACTATGGCTACACCTTC.

Ten or more counts support this clonotype. This chain links TRBV27 with TRBJ2-3; perhaps TRBD1 as D (6 bases). This CDR3 is 17 amino acids long. CDR1 is MNHEY and CDR2 is SMNVEV in the germline V gene (reference sequence). Trimming pared 5 bases from V and 5 bases from J, leaving 23 bases between. The CDR3 bases are TGTGCCAGCAGTCCACTCTCCACAGGGCTCCTGTTAGATACGCAGTATTTT. Translated: CASSPLSTGLLLDTQYF.

As for this clonotype: A much larger clone lies one base from this, so it may be a read error. This chain connects TRBV18 to TRBJ2-7; unclear D gene. Germline-derived CDR1 and CDR2 are KGHSH and LQKENI. This CDR3 region has 13 residues. The CDR3 DNA is TGTACCAGCTCACCAATTCGGGCAGACGAGCAGTACTTC. Translated, it gives CTSSPIRADEQYF.

This clonotype was counted only a few times. The chain has TRBV7-2 and TRBJ2-1; D is unresolved. The CDR3 contains 13 residues. In germline, CDR1 is SGHTA, CDR2 FQGNSA. Deletions cut 4 bases from V and 4 bases from J, with 8 bases between. CDR3 protein: CASSYGPYNEQFF. CDR3 DNA: TGTGCCAGCAGCTACGGACCGTACAATGAGCAGTTCTTC.

The chain links TRBV19 to TRBJ1-5; D is perhaps TRBD1 (5 bases). The CDR3 totals 13 residues. Germline CDR1 reads LNHDA; CDR2 reads SQIVND (reference sequence). Trimming removed 3 bases from V and 9 bases from J, with 12 bases in between. As DNA, the CDR3 is TGTGCCAGTAGTATCCAAAAGGGGTCGCCCCAGCATTTT. Translation gives CASSIQKGSPQHF.

This clonotype was seen repeatedly, ten times or more. This sequence joins TRBV11-2 and TRBJ2-1, with 7 bases identical to TRBD2. V trimming: 2 bases; J trimming: 5 bases; junction bases outside the gene matches: 3. The germline CDR1 and CDR2 sequences are SGHAT and FQNNGV. The CDR3 has 14 amino acids. The CDR3 sequence: CASSLLGLHNEQFF. The CDR3 region has the DNA TGTGCCAGCAGCTTATTGGGACTACACAATGAGCAGTTCTTC.

There are many counts of this clonotype. The chain employs TRBV12-3 or TRBV12-4 and TRBJ2-5; 7 nucleotides agree with TRBD1. The CDR3 extends over 15 amino acids. Unmatched junction bases numbered 7, after V lost 6 bases and J lost 0 bases. CDR3 region: CASRQGQLYQETQYF. Written as DNA, the CDR3 is TGTGCCAGCAGACAGGGACAGTTGTACCAAGAGACCCAGTACTTC.

This chain joins TRBV6-1 and TRBJ2-3; TRBD2 aligns across 7 bases. The CDR3 is 14 residues long. Trimming removed 7 bases from V and 5 bases from J; junction bases left unmatched: 9. Germline V gene lookup returns CDR1 MNHNS and CDR2 SASEGT. The CDR3 protein is CASNRGSWEDTQYF. DNA of the CDR3: TGTGCCAGCAATCGCGGGAGCTGGGAAGATACGCAGTATTTT.

On this clonotype itself: Being one base from a much bigger clone, this may be a read error. Since the CDR3 does not end with the conserved phenylalanine or tryptophan, this likely comes from a read error. The chain couples TRBV28 to TRBJ2-2; D not certain. The germline CDR1 and CDR2 sequences are MDHEN and SYDVKM. The CDR3 runs to 12 residues. The CDR3 DNA reads as TGTGCCAGCAGTTTGAACCCCGGGGAGCTGTTTCTT. Its translation: CASSLNPGELFL.

This clonotype was recorded at least ten times. V gene TRBV6-1 combines with J gene TRBJ2-1, with 7 bases that match TRBD1. Germline V gene lookup returns CDR1 MNHNS and CDR2 SASEGT. With 5 bases clipped from V and 4 bases from J, the junction kept 17 bases outside the gene matches. CDR3 length equals 18 residues. CDR3 in amino acids: CASSQSGTDRAKYNEQFF. DNA for the CDR3: TGTGCCAGCAGTCAATCCGGGACAGACCGAGCCAAGTACAATGAGCAGTTCTTC.

Ten or more counts support this clonotype. This rearrangement joins TRBV7-3 to TRBJ2-3, with 9 bases lining up with TRBD2. The V and J ends lost 5 bases and 4 bases, in that order; junction bases with no gene match: 7. The CDR3 sequence is 15 residues long. Germline loops: CDR1 SGHTA, CDR2 FQGTGA. The CDR3 nucleotides are TGTGCCAGCAGCCTCGGGACTAGCCAAGCAGATACGCAGTATTTT. Its protein is CASSLGTSQADTQYF.

In this sample, this clonotype turned up many times. The chain joins TRBV18 to TRBJ2-1; possibly TRBD2 for D (5 bases). CDR1 is KGHSH and CDR2 is LQKENI in the germline V gene. V was shortened by 3 bases and J by 5 bases, with 11 bases between the two germline ends. CDR3 length: 14 amino acids. The CDR3 loop reads CASSPLQTNNEQFF. The CDR3 DNA is TGTGCCAGCTCACCCTTACAGACTAACAATGAGCAGTTCTTC.